The T cell receptor (beta chain) under discussion was sequenced for a study of T cells in localized non-small cell lung cancer. V dropped 0 bases and J dropped 0; count of bases not matched to a gene: 9. The CDR3 sequence is 18 residues long. The germline CDR1 and CDR2 sequences are SGHTA and FQGNSA. Measured with immunoSEQ multiplex PCR; TCRdb has only the in-frame clones, and not every one. Of about 33,000 clones in the sample, roughly nine tenths were seen once. The chain has TRBV7-2 and TRBJ1-2, with TRBD1 matching over 8 bases. The clonotype originates from a man between 35 and 75 years old with stage II lung adenocarcinoma. The source material was PBMCs, sampled before any cancer treatment. DNA of the CDR3: TGTGCCAGCAGCTTAGCCCCGGCAGGGGGCAGGGCTAACTATGGCTACACCTTC. Its protein product is CASSLAPAGGRANYGYTF.